The 8 T cell receptor beta chains presented below share a single source sample, sequenced in a study of T cell repertoires in cytomegalovirus infection. TCRdb analysed the reads with MiXCR anew, one entry per CDR3 protein. The table shows some 180,000 distinct CDR3 sequences, with roughly a fifth occurring only once. What was sequenced was PBMCs. The receptor source for this set is a human donor in good health (CMV status not recorded). Some clones in this sample may be carry-over from other donors' samples.

The V gene is TRBV5-1, the J gene TRBJ2-1, with 11 bases identical to TRBD2. The CDR3 is made up of 14 amino acids. Germline V lookup: CDR1 SGHRS, CDR2 YFSETQ. J gave up 9 bases and V 4 bases, and 6 bases lay outside the gene matches. In DNA form, the CDR3 reads TGCGCCAGCAGCATCGGACTAGCGGGCCTTGAGCAGTTCTTC. It yields the protein CASSIGLAGLEQFF. Using reference TRBV5-1 and TRBJ2-1 for the parts outside the CDR3, the full variable domain is KAGVTQTPRYLIKTRGQQVTLSCSPISGHRSVSWYQQTPGQGLQFLFEYFSETQRNKGNFPGRFSGRQFSNSRSEMNVSTLELGDSALYLCASSIGLAGLEQFFGPGTRLTVL.

This clonotype was picked up many times. The rearrangement uses TRBV6-1 and TRBJ1-2; D gene ambiguous. The V gene lost 1 base and the J gene lost 1 base, with 4 bases spanning the gap. Per germline, CDR1 MNHNS and CDR2 SASEGT. The CDR3 covers 13 residues. This CDR3 is CASSEGINYGYTF. In DNA form, the CDR3 reads TGTGCCAGCAGTGAAGGGATTAACTATGGCTACACCTTC.

The CDR3 is CASSHRGEGGNTIYF. CDR3 coding DNA: TGTGCCAGCAGCCATAGGGGGGAAGGTGGAAACACCATATATTTT. The chain carries TRBV3-1 and TRBJ1-3; tentatively, D is TRBD1 (6 bases). Trimming removed 3 bases from V and 3 bases from J, with 12 bases in between. The germline CDR1 and CDR2 sequences are LGHDT and YNNKEL (reference sequence). This CDR3 is 15 amino acids long. The variable domain in full, completed from reference TRBV3-1 and TRBJ1-3, reads DTAVSQTPKYLVTQMGNDKSIKCEQNLGHDTMYWYKQDSKKFLKIMFSYNNKELIINETVPNRFSPKSPDKAHLNLHINSLELGDSAVYFCASSHRGEGGNTIYFGEGSWLTVV.

This clonotype was detected only a few times. This sequence joins TRBV5-1 and TRBJ1-4, with TRBD1 matching 10 bases. This CDR3 region has 17 residues. Germline values: CDR1 SGHRS, CDR2 YFSETQ. The J segment lost 0 bases and the V segment lost 1 base, leaving 3 bases of the junction unmatched. In DNA, the CDR3 is TGCGCCAGCAGCTTGAGACAGGGGGCTGCAACTAATGAAAAACTGTTTTTT. This translates into CASSLRQGAATNEKLFF.

This chain uses TRBV19 with TRBJ1-1, with TRBD1 matching 8 bases. The CDR3 has 14 residues. CDR1 LNHDA and CDR2 SQIVND come from the germline V gene (reference sequence). The V and J ends lost 1 base and 5 bases, in that order; junction bases with no gene match: 3. The CDR3 DNA sequence: TGTGCCAGTAGTATAGGACAGGGGTGGACTGAAGCTTTCTTT. Amino acid sequence: CASSIGQGWTEAFF.

V gene TRBV5-4 combines with J gene TRBJ2-3, with 9 bases that match TRBD2. V gave up 3 bases and J gave up 0 bases; unmatched junction bases: 2. CDR3 length: 15 residues. Germline V gives CDR1 SGHNT, CDR2 YYREEE (reference sequence). CDR3 bases: TGTGCCAGCAGCTCCACTAGCGGGAGCACAGATACGCAGTATTTT. The encoded protein is CASSSTSGSTDTQYF.

The chain joins TRBV7-2 to TRBJ2-5, with TRBD1 as a possible D gene (6 bases). The CDR3 totals 14 residues. Trimming left V 5 bases short and J 2 bases short, with 12 bases between. CDR1 is SGHTA and CDR2 is FQGNSA in the germline V gene. The CDR3 DNA sequence: TGTGCCAGCAGCCTGGGGCAGGGGCAAGAGACCCAGTACTTC. Translating it yields CASSLGQGQETQYF.

This clonotype was counted a few times. The chain combines TRBV28 with TRBJ2-2, with 8 bases lining up with TRBD1. This CDR3 has 17 residues. CDR1 and CDR2 (germline): MDHEN, SYDVKM. Unmatched junction bases numbered 4, after V lost 0 bases and J lost 1 base. This CDR3 reads CASSLWDRVVNTGELFF. The CDR3 DNA reads TGTGCCAGCAGTTTATGGGACAGGGTCGTGAACACCGGGGAGCTGTTTTTT.